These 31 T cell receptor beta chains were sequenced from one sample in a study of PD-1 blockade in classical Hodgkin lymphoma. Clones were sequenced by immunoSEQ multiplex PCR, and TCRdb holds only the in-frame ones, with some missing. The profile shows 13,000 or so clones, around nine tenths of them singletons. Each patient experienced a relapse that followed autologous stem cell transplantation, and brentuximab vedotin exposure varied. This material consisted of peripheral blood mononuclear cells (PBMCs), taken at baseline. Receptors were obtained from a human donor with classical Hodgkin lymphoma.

The CDR3 region is CASSSDGGVQKPQHF. The DNA of the CDR3 is TGTGCCAGTAGTTCCGACGGGGGGGTACAAAAGCCCCAGCATTTT. The J gene is TRBJ1-5, the V gene TRBV19; D is possibly TRBD1 (5 bases). Trimming took 5 bases from V and 8 from J, leaving 19 bases between them. Germline V gene lookup returns CDR1 LNHDA and CDR2 SQIVND (reference sequence). The CDR3 totals 15 residues.

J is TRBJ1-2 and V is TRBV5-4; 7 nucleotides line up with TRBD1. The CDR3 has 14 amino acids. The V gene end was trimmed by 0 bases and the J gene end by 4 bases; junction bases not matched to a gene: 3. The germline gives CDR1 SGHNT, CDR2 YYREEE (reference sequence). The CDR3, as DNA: TGTGCCAGCAGCTTGGTGACAGGGACCTATGGCTACACCTTC. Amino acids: CASSLVTGTYGYTF.

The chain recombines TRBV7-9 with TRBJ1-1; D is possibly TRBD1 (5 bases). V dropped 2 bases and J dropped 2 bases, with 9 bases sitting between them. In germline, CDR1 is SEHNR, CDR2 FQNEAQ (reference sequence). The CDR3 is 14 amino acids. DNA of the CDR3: TGTGCCAGCAGCTTATGGACAACTAACACTGAAGCTTTCTTT. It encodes CASSLWTTNTEAFF.

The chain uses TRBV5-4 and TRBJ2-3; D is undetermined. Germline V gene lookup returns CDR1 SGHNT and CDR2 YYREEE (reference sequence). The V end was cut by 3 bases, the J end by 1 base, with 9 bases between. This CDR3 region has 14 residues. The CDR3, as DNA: TGTGCCAGCAGCTGGGGTTGGGGCACAGATACGCAGTATTTT. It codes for CASSWGWGTDTQYF.

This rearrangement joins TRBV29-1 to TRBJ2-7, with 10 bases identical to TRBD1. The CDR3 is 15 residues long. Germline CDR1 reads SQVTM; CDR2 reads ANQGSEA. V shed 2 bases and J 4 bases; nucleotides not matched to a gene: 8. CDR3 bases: TGCAGCGTTGAACTTCGGGGACAGGGGACTTACGAGCAGTACTTC. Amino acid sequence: CSVELRGQGTYEQYF.

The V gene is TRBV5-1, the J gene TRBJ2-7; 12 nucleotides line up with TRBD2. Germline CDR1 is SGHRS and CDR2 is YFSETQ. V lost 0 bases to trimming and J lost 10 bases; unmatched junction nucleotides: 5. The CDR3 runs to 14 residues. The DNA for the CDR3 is TGCGCCAGCAGCTTGGGACTAGCGGGAGTTCCCCAGTACTTC. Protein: CASSLGLAGVPQYF.

The CDR3: CASSISFTGELFF. For the CDR3, the DNA is TGTGCCAGTAGTATTTCTTTCACCGGGGAGCTGTTTTTT. The chain joins TRBV19 to TRBJ2-2; D is ambiguous. Trimming took off 3 bases at V and 4 bases at J, with 6 bases between the two ends. This CDR3 spans 13 amino acids. Germline V gene lookup returns CDR1 LNHDA and CDR2 SQIVND (reference sequence).

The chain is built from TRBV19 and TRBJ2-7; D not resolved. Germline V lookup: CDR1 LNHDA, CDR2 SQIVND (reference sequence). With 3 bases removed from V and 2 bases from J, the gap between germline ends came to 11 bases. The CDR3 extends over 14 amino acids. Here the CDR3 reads CASSIMWSAYEQYF. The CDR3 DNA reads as TGTGCCAGTAGTATTATGTGGAGTGCCTACGAGCAGTACTTC.

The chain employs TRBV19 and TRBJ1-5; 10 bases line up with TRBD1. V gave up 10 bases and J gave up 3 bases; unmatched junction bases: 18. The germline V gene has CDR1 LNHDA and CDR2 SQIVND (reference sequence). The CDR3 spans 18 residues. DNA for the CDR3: TGTGCCACCCTTACACCGGGACAGGGGTTTGGGAACAATCAGCCCCAGCATTTT. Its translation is CATLTPGQGFGNNQPQHF.

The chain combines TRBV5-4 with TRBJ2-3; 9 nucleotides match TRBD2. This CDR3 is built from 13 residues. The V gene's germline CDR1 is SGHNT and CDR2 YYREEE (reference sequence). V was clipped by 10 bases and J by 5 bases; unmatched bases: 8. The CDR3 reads CAVRGLAEDTQYF. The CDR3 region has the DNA TGTGCCGTGAGGGGACTAGCCGAAGATACGCAGTATTTT. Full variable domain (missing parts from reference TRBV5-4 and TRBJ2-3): ETGVTQSPTHLIKTRGQQVTLRCSSQSGHNTVSWYQQALGQGPQFIFQYYREEENGRGNFPPRFSGLQFPNYSSELNVNALELDDSALYLCAVRGLAEDTQYFGPGTRLTVL.

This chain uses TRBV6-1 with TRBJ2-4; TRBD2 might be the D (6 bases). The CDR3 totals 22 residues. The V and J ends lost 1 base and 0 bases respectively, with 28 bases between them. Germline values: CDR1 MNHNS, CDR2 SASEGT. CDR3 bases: TGTGCCAGCAGTGAAGGGGCACCCGAGGGAGGCCTTATTATTCTAGCCAAAAACATTCAGTACTTC. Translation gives CASSEGAPEGGLIILAKNIQYF.

The CDR3 sequence is CASNTGRSPLHF. CDR3 DNA: TGTGCCAGCAACACGGGGCGATCACCCCTCCACTTT. This chain connects TRBV25-1 to TRBJ1-6; the D gene is possibly TRBD1 (5 bases). CDR3 length equals 12 residues. CDR1 and CDR2 from the germline V gene are MGHDK and SYGVNS. Trimming shortened V by 7 bases and J by 10 bases, and 11 bases separated the two germline ends.

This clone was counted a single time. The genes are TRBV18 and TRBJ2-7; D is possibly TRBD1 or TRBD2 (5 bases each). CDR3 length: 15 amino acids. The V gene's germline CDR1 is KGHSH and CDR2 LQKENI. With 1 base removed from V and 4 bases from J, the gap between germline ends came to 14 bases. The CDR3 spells CASSPRIGANYEQYF. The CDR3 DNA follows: TGTGCCAGCTCACCACGTATCGGGGCGAATTACGAGCAGTACTTC.

CDR3: CASSFGTGVAYGYTF. The CDR3 DNA reads TGTGCCAGCAGCTTCGGGACAGGGGTGGCCTATGGCTACACCTTC. This chain links TRBV7-6 with TRBJ1-2; 10 bases are a match to TRBD1. V dropped 3 bases and J dropped 4; count of bases not matched to a gene: 5. The germline CDR1 and CDR2 sequences are SGHVS and FNYEAQ. This CDR3 region has 15 residues.

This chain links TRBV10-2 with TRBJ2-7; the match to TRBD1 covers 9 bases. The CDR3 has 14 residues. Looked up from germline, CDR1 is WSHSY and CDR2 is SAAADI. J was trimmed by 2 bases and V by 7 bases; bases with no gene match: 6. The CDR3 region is CASTWTGVAYEQYF. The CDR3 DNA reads TGCGCCAGCACCTGGACAGGGGTGGCCTACGAGCAGTACTTC.

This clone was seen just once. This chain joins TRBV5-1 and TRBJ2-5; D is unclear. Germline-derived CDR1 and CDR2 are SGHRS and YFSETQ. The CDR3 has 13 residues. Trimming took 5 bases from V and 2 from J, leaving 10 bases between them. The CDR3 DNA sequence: TGCGCCAGCAGTATTGACATTCAAGAGACCCAGTACTTC. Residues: CASSIDIQETQYF. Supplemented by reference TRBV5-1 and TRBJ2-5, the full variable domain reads KAGVTQTPRYLIKTRGQQVTLSCSPISGHRSVSWYQQTPGQGLQFLFEYFSETQRNKGNFPGRFSGRQFSNSRSEMNVSTLELGDSALYLCASSIDIQETQYFGPGTRLLVL.

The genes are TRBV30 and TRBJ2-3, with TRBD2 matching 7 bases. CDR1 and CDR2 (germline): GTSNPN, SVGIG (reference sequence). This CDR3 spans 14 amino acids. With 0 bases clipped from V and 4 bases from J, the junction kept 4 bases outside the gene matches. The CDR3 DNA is TGTGCCTGGAGTGTTTTGGGGGGGGCAGATACGCAGTATTTT. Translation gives CAWSVLGGADTQYF. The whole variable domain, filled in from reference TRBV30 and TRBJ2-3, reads SQTIHQWPATLVQPVGSPLSLECTVEGTSNPNLYWYRQAAGRGLQLLFYSVGIGQISSEVPQNLSASRPQDRQFILSSKKLLLSDSGFYLCAWSVLGGADTQYFGPGTRLTVL.

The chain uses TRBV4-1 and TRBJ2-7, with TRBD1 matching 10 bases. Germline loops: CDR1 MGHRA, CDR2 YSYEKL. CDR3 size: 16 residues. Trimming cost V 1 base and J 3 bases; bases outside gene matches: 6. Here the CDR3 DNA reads TGCGCCAGCAGCCAAGGTCCGGGACAGGGGATCTACGAGCAGTACTTC. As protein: CASSQGPGQGIYEQYF.

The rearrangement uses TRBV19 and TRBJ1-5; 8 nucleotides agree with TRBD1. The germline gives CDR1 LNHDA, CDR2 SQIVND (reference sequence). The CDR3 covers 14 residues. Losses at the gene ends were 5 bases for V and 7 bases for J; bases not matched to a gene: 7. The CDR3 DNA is TGTGCCAGTAGTTTCGGACAGGGCGGGCAGCCCCAGCATTTT. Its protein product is CASSFGQGGQPQHF.

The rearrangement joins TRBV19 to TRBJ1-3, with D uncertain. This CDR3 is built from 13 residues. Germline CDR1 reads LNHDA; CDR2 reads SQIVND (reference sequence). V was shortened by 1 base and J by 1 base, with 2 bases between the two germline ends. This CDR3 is CASSIGSGNTIYF. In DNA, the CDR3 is TGTGCCAGTAGTATAGGTTCTGGAAACACCATATATTTT.

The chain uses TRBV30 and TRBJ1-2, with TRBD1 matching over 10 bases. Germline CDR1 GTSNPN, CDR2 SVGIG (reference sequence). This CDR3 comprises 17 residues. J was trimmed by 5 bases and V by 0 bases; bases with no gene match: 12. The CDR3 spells CAWSVRGWTGGYYGYTF. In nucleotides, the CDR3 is TGTGCCTGGAGTGTACGGGGATGGACAGGGGGTTATTATGGCTACACCTTC.

CDR3 bases: TGTGCCAGCAGCTTGATCGACAACCTCTCCTACGAGCAGTACTTC. This encodes CASSLIDNLSYEQYF. This chain joins TRBV5-5 and TRBJ2-7; D remains ambiguous. Germline loops: CDR1 SGHKS, CDR2 YYEKEE (reference sequence). The CDR3 consists of 15 residues. V gave up 1 base and J gave up 0 bases, with 11 bases separating them.

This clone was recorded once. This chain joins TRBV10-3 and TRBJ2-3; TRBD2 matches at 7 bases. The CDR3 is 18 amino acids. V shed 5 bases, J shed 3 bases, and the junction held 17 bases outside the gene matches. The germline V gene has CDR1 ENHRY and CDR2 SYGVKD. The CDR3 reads CAISPVRVLAAETDTQYF. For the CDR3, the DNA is TGTGCCATCAGTCCCGTCCGGGTGCTAGCGGCCGAAACAGATACGCAGTATTTT.

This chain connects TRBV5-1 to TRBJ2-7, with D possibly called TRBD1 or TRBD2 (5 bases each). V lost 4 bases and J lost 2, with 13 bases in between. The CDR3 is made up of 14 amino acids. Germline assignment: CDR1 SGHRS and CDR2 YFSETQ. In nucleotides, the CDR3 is TGCGCCAGCAGCCGAGACCAGGGAGCCTACGAGCAGTACTTC. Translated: CASSRDQGAYEQYF. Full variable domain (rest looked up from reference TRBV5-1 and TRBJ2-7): KAGVTQTPRYLIKTRGQQVTLSCSPISGHRSVSWYQQTPGQGLQFLFEYFSETQRNKGNFPGRFSGRQFSNSRSEMNVSTLELGDSALYLCASSRDQGAYEQYFGPGTRLTVT.

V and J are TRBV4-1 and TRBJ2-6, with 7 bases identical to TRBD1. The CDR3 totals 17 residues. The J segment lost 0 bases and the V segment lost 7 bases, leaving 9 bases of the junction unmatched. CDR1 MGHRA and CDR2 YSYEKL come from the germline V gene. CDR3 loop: CASNLQGLSSGANVLTF. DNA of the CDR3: TGCGCCAGCAACTTACAGGGGTTAAGCTCTGGGGCCAACGTCCTGACTTTC.

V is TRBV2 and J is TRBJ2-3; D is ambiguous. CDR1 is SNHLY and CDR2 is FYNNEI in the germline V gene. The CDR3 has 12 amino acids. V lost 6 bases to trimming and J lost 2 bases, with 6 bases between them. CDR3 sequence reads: CASRTITDTQYF. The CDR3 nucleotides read TGTGCCAGCAGGACCATCACAGATACGCAGTATTTT.

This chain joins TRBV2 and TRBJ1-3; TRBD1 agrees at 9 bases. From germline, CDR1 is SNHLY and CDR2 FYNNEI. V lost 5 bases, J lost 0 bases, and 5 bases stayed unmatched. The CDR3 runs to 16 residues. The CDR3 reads CASSPTGGNSGNTIYF. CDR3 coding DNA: TGTGCCAGCAGTCCCACAGGGGGCAACTCTGGAAACACCATATATTTT.

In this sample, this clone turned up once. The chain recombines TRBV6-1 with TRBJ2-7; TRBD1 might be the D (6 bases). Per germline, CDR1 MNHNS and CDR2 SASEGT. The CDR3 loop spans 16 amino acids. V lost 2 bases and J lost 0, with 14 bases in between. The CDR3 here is CASSEMGADSSYEQYF. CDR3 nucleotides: TGTGCCAGCAGTGAAATGGGGGCCGATAGCTCCTACGAGCAGTACTTC.

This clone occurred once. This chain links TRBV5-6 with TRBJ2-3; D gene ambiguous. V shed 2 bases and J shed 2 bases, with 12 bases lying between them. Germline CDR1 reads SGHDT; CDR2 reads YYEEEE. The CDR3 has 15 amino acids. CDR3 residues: CASSLGGQVTDTQYF. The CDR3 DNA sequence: TGTGCCAGCAGCTTAGGTGGTCAGGTCACAGATACGCAGTATTTT.

CDR3 nucleotides: TGTGCCAGCAGCGTAGTCTCTAGCGGGGGGGATGAGCAGTTCTTC. Encoded protein: CASSVVSSGGDEQFF. This rearrangement joins TRBV9 to TRBJ2-1, with TRBD2 identical over 12 bases. The germline gives CDR1 SGDLS, CDR2 YYNGEE. J was trimmed by 8 bases and V by 0 bases; bases with no gene match: 3. The CDR3 is 15 amino acids.

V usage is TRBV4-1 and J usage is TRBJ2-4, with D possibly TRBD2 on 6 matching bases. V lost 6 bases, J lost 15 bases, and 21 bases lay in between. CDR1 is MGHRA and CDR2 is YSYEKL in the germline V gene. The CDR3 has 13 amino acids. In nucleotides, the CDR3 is TGCGCCAGCAGTCCTCAGGGACTTAGCCCCCTGTACTTC. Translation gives CASSPQGLSPLYF.